This TCR beta chain was sequenced in a study of T cells in Graves' hyperthyroidism and ophthalmopathy (dated by TCRdb to between 2019 and 2020). Background for the entire study: Peripheral blood samples were taken at initial diagnosis, before any treatment was given. A discovery cohort of about 95 patients, 43 with Graves' ophthalmopathy and 55 to 65 with stable Graves' hyperthyroidism, was used to find distinguishing TCR V-J signatures. An independent validation cohort of around 19 hyperthyroidism patients and about 15 patients who later progressed to ophthalmopathy tested prospective prediction of ophthalmopathy. For training and testing, the 100 or so patients in the discovery cohort were randomly divided in a 7:3 ratio. In six Graves' hyperthyroidism patients, the study also compared T-cell repertoires from thyroid tissue with T-cell repertoires from blood. After sampling, hyperthyroidism patients received methimazole starting at 30 mg daily, and ophthalmopathy patients received high-dose intravenous methylprednisolone. The paper describes TCR Vbeta CDR3 sequencing of roughly 130 peripheral blood samples, made up of about 40 ophthalmopathy patients, over 70 hyperthyroidism patients and 17 progressor patients.

The TCR beta CDR3 regions were amplified from RNA transcripts. The TCR CDR3 was subjected to a first round of RT-PCR using the HTBI primer set and the Qiagen OneStep RT-PCR kit. Libraries were constructed in a second round of multiplex PCR, after which size selection and purification were performed. Sequencing of the libraries was done on an Illumina HiSeq2000 using paired-end 100 bp reads. As for the authors' bioinformatics: SOAPnuke was used to process the raw data, with reads discarded if the reads contained adapters or uncalled bases, had a mean Phred below 15, or lacked an exact constant-primer or identifier match. High-quality paired reads were merged with COPE v1.2.5, and unique nucleotide sequences were defined as clonotypes. Clonotypes were aligned to IMGT TRBV, TRBD and TRBJ reference segments using MiTCR v1.1. Analysis was restricted to V-J combinations with a frequency above 0.0001, which covered roughly 99% of repertoires. The TCS score was defined as F50 (clonal expansion) divided by E x V (chaos), with BLOSUM62-based TCRdist calculated between CDR3 peptides within each V-J. Welch's t-statistics and random forest reduced some 510 V-J features to fewer than 15, which were used in a naive Bayes classifier (R e1071). Clones were called with MiXCR by TCRdb after fastp trimmed the public reads at Q25, and only in-frame beta chains were retained. Rows matching on CDR3 protein sequence are summarized as one entry with the most common DNA and genes. The V and J calls and clone size are TCRdb's, not the authors'. The sample data list roughly 570,000 distinct CDR3 sequences, and less than 20% of these were observed just once. The ten most abundant clones make up around 7.5% of the sample.

Trimming leaves V shorter by 0 bases and J shorter by 8 bases, with the junction holding 7 bases beyond the gene matches. The CDR3 runs 17 amino acids, cysteine and phenylalanine included. The entry retains the CDR3 DNA only, 51 bases that are in frame from base 1. From the germline V gene, CDR1 is ENHRY and CDR2 is SYGVKD. This clonotype was detected many times. The antigen it recognizes is unknown. No base quality information exists; no much larger clone differs at one position. Stable Graves' hyperthyroidism was defined as the absence of progression to ophthalmopathy over 18 months of follow-up. Hyperthyroidism patients were newly diagnosed, had a disease duration of under 2 months, and were aged 18 to 65 years. Any patient with an uncontrolled infection, another autoimmune disease, pregnancy or lactation was excluded. Diagnoses were based on clinical symptoms, serum thyroxine and TRAb, thyroid ultrasound and orbital computed tomography. Ficoll-Paque density gradient centrifugation was used to isolate PBMCs from approximately 10 ml of fresh peripheral blood. Total RNA was extracted using Trizol reagent, and RNA quality was assessed on an Agilent 2100 Bioanalyzer.

The study at large found these results: No statistical method was used to fix the sample size in advance, and group allocation was not hidden from the investigators. Most expanded thyroid clonotypes (frequency above 0.001) were also detected in blood, suggesting blood repertoires may reflect thyroid immune responses. In validation, progression to ophthalmopathy was predicted by the model with approximately 67% sensitivity and around 76% specificity, a median of approximately 7.1 months before onset. Ophthalmopathy was separated from stable hyperthyroidism by a 13 V-J signature model, with approximately 86% sensitivity and roughly 84% specificity obtained in cross-validation and 80%/75% obtained in testing.

The sequence came from a woman aged 25 to 39 with Graves' hyperthyroidism. Sequencing used blood. The chain is encoded by TRBV10-3 joined to TRBJ2-1, and 13 junctional nucleotides match TRBD2. The nucleotide sequence reads as follows: TGTGCCATCAGTGAGTCCTGGACTAGCGGGAGTAAGGATGAGCAGTTCTTC. Its protein is CAISESWTSGSKDEQFF.